A selection of T cell receptor beta chains follows, all from one sample in a study of OX40 agonist ivuxolimab in advanced cancers. Clones were read by immunoSEQ multiplex PCR, and TCRdb kept only the in-frame ones, dropping some. This table has around 40,000 clones, approximately 80% appearing once. The material sequenced was CD4+ or CD8+ T cells sorted from blood, taken in a trial of the OX40 agonist ivuxolimab. These receptors were obtained from an adult with an advanced solid tumor such as melanoma, head and neck, liver or kidney cancer. Both conserved end residues are part of each CDR3. The D gene is left open where the match is weak. Clone size, where shown, is once, few, many, or a class for clones that have expanded.

d_call	v_call	j_call	clone_size	cdr3_nt	cdr3_aa
TRBD1	TRBV11-2	TRBJ1-3	.	TGTGCCAGCAGCTTAGGACAGGGGGGCTCTGGAAACACCATATATTTT	CASSLGQGGSGNTIYF
.	TRBV11-3	TRBJ1-1	once	TGTGCCAGCAGCTCAATGTGGGGAACTGAAGCTTTCTTT	CASSSMWGTEAFF
TRBD1	TRBV7-9	TRBJ1-5	.	TGTGCCAGCAGCCAAGGGGTAGGACAGGGGGATCGCAGCAATCAGCCCCAGCATTTT	CASSQGVGQGDRSNQPQHF
.	TRBV7-9	TRBJ2-1	once	TGTGCCAGCAGCCGCCCCGACCGGTACAATGAGCAGTTCTTC	CASSRPDRYNEQFF
.	TRBV30	TRBJ2-3	few	TGTGCCTGGAGTCCAACCCCAGATACGCAGTATTTT	CAWSPTPDTQYF
.	TRBV14	TRBJ2-1	.	TGTGCCAGCAGCCAAGAATCTTGGGCAGGGCTAGGCAATGAGCAGTTCTTC	CASSQESWAGLGNEQFF
.	TRBV7-2	TRBJ2-2	.	TGTGCCAGCAGCTTAAGTACAGGAAGGACCGGGGAGCTGTTTTTT	CASSLSTGRTGELFF
.	TRBV19	TRBJ2-3	few	TGTGCCAGTAGTATCGGTCGAGGAGGGGGCGATACGCAGTATTTT	CASSIGRGGGDTQYF
.	TRBV5-1	TRBJ1-4	.	TGCGCCAGCAGCTGGCACACAGGGAATAACGAAAAACTGTTTTTT	CASSWHTGNNEKLFF
TRBD1	TRBV7-3	TRBJ2-5	few	TGTGCCAGCAGCTTAGGGCACAGGGGGATAGGGGAGACCCAGTACTTC	CASSLGHRGIGETQYF
.	TRBV20-1	TRBJ2-3	.	TGCAGTGCCAGAACAGATACGCAGTATTTT	CSARTDTQYF
.	TRBV28	TRBJ1-2	.	TGTGCCAGCAGTTTAGAGGGGAGTATCGGCTACACCTTC	CASSLEGSIGYTF
.	TRBV4-3	TRBJ1-2	.	TGCGCCAGCAGCCAAGATGTCGGGGATTACGGCTACACCTTC	CASSQDVGDYGYTF
TRBD1	TRBV5-4	TRBJ2-2	.	TGTGCCAGCAGCGAGGACAGGGGGCCTTTTGACACCGGGGAGCTGTTTTTT	CASSEDRGPFDTGELFF
.	TRBV7-9	TRBJ2-7	.	TGTGCCAGCAGCTCCGGGTCCTCGACCCTCTCCTACGAGCAGTACTTC	CASSSGSSTLSYEQYF
.	TRBV5-1	TRBJ1-1	.	TGCGCCAGCAGCCACGGAGAGATGAACACTGAAGCTTTCTTT	CASSHGEMNTEAFF
TRBD1	TRBV28	TRBJ1-1	few	TGTGCCAGCAGTCCTTATGACAGGGCTGAAGCTTTCTTT	CASSPYDRAEAFF
.	TRBV20-1	TRBJ1-2	.	TGCAGTGCTAGCAGGGACGGCGGCTACACCTTC	CSASRDGGYTF
.	TRBV2	TRBJ1-5	.	TGTGCCAGCAAGGACAGTCATAGCAATCAGCCCCAGCATTTT	CASKDSHSNQPQHF
.	TRBV5-1	TRBJ2-3	.	TGCGCCAGCGAGCGGGACAGTTTCACAGATACGCAGTATTTT	CASERDSFTDTQYF
TRBD1	TRBV7-2	TRBJ1-1	.	TGTGCCAGCAGCCCCGACAGGGGGCGGGGTGAAGCTTTCTTT	CASSPDRGRGEAFF
.	TRBV6-1	TRBJ1-1	.	TGTGCCAGCAGTGAGTCCCCCGGGAACACTGAAGCTTTCTTT	CASSESPGNTEAFF
TRBD2	TRBV19	TRBJ2-5	.	TGTGCCAGTAGCACTAGCGGGAGGGAGACCCAGTACTTC	CASSTSGRETQYF
.	TRBV25-1	TRBJ2-7	medium-sized	TGTGCCAGTTCACAGGGTGTCTACTACGAGCAGTACTTC	CASSQGVYYEQYF
.	TRBV15	TRBJ2-7	.	TGTGCCACCAGCAGAGCACAGGGAGCCTACGAGCAGTACTTC	CATSRAQGAYEQYF
.	TRBV5-4	TRBJ2-2	once	TGTGCCAGCAGCTGGGCAGGCAGGAACACCGGGGAGCTGTTTTTT	CASSWAGRNTGELFF
.	TRBV7-2	TRBJ2-2	once	TGTGCCAGCAGCTTAGGAGGTAGCAGCTCGAACACCGGGGAGCTGTTTTTT	CASSLGGSSSNTGELFF
.	TRBV19	TRBJ1-5	.	TGTGCCAGTAGTATACCGGGGGCTTGGAACCAGCATTTT	CASSIPGAWNQHF
.	TRBV6-5	TRBJ1-1	.	TGTGCCAGCACTGCGAACACTGAAGCTTTCTTT	CASTANTEAFF
TRBD2	TRBV19	TRBJ2-1	once	TGTGCCAGTACCCGGACTAGCGGGAGGGTGAATGAGCAGTTCTTC	CASTRTSGRVNEQFF
TRBD2	TRBV7-2	TRBJ2-1	.	TGTGCCAGCAGCCTAGGACTAGCGGGAAGCAATGAGCAGTTCTTC	CASSLGLAGSNEQFF
TRBD1	TRBV7-3	TRBJ2-2	.	TGTGCCAGCAGCTTATTCCCCGGACAGGGGGCTATGGGCACCGGGGAGCTGTTTTTT	CASSLFPGQGAMGTGELFF
TRBD1	TRBV29-1	TRBJ2-1	.	TGCAGCGTTGGGACAGGGCGGGATTGGAATGAGCAGTTCTTC	CSVGTGRDWNEQFF
.	TRBV7-8	TRBJ2-1	.	TGTGCCAGCAGCCAGACATGGAACAATGAGCAGTTCTTC	CASSQTWNNEQFF
.	TRBV2	TRBJ2-7	.	TGTGCCAGCATTTCGAGACTTTTAACCTACGAGCAGTACTTC	CASISRLLTYEQYF
.	TRBV30	TRBJ1-4	.	TGTGCCTGGAGTGTGTTAGGGCCCACTAATGAAAAACTGTTTTTT	CAWSVLGPTNEKLFF
TRBD2	TRBV5-4	TRBJ2-1	.	TGTGCCAGCAGCGGGGGGGGATACCTTTACAATGAGCAGTTCTTC	CASSGGGYLYNEQFF
.	TRBV7-2	TRBJ2-4	.	.	CASSLVGQGASF
.	TRBV6-1	TRBJ1-5	.	TGTGCCAGCAGTGAAAAGAGTCTCTATCAGCCCCAGCATTTT	CASSEKSLYQPQHF
.	TRBV5-4	TRBJ2-3	.	TGTGCCAGCAGCTTAGGAGGGGCCGATACGCAGTATTTT	CASSLGGADTQYF
.	TRBV28	TRBJ1-1	.	TGTGCCAGCAAAGAGTATTACACTGAAGCTTTCTTT	CASKEYYTEAFF
.	TRBV25-1	TRBJ2-1	.	TGTGCCAGCAGTGATTATGTCGGATACAATGAGCAGTTCTTC	CASSDYVGYNEQFF
.	TRBV10-3	TRBJ2-7	once	TGTGCCATCAGCCAGGGGGGCCAAGGGGCTGGCGAGCAGTACTTC	CAISQGGQGAGEQYF
.	TRBV6-5	TRBJ1-2	few	TGTGCCAGCAGTTCCTCCCTTAACTATGGCTACACCTTC	CASSSSLNYGYTF
.	TRBV4-3	TRBJ1-4	.	TGCGCCAGCAGCCAAGTTAATGAAAAACTGTTTTTT	CASSQVNEKLFF
.	TRBV5-1	TRBJ2-5	.	TGCGCCAGCAGACGTCTTGAGGGGTTGGCAGAGACCCAGTACTTC	CASRRLEGLAETQYF
.	TRBV20-1	TRBJ2-7	once	TGCAGTGTATCCTCCGAGCAGTACTTC	CSVSSEQYF
.	TRBV2	TRBJ1-5	few	TGTGCCAGCAACAGGGGCAATCAGCCCCAGCATTTT	CASNRGNQPQHF
TRBD1	TRBV11-2	TRBJ1-2	.	TGTGCCAGCAGCCTAGGACAGGCGGCTAACTATGGCTACACCTTC	CASSLGQAANYGYTF